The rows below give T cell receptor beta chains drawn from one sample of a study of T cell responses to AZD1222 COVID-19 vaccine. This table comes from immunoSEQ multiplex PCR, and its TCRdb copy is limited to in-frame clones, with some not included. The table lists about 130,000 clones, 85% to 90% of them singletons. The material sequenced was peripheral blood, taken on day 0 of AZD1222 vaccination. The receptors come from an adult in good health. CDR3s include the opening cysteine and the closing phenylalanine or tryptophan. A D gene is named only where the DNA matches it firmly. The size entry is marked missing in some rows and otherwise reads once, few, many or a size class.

cdr3_aa: CAISERDGSGNTIYF; cdr3_nt: TGTGCCATCAGTGAGAGGGACGGCTCTGGAAACACCATATATTTT; j_call: TRBJ1-3; clone_size: -; d_call: -; v_call: TRBV10-3
cdr3_aa: CASGSGTALNEQFF; cdr3_nt: TGTGCCAGCGGATCCGGGACGGCACTGAATGAGCAGTTCTTC; j_call: TRBJ2-1; clone_size: -; d_call: -; v_call: TRBV28
cdr3_aa: CASSLGSAADTQYF; cdr3_nt: TGTGCCAGCAGCTTGGGTTCGGCCGCAGATACGCAGTATTTT; j_call: TRBJ2-3; clone_size: once; d_call: -; v_call: TRBV5-6
cdr3_aa: CAIRGTGGNTEAFF; cdr3_nt: TGTGCCATCAGGGGGACAGGAGGGAACACTGAAGCTTTCTTT; j_call: TRBJ1-1; clone_size: -; d_call: TRBD1; v_call: TRBV10-3
cdr3_aa: CASSPGQGNEKLFF; cdr3_nt: TGCGCCAGCAGTCCGGGACAGGGGAATGAAAAACTGTTTTTT; j_call: TRBJ1-4; clone_size: -; d_call: TRBD1; v_call: TRBV5-1
cdr3_aa: CASSQPGQGDGYTF; cdr3_nt: TGCGCCAGCAGCCAACCGGGACAGGGGGATGGCTACACCTTC; j_call: TRBJ1-2; clone_size: -; d_call: TRBD1; v_call: TRBV4-3
cdr3_aa: CASRGQGSYGYTF; cdr3_nt: TGTGCCAGCCGAGGACAGGGGAGCTATGGCTACACCTTC; j_call: TRBJ1-2; clone_size: -; d_call: TRBD1; v_call: TRBV2
cdr3_aa: CASSLAGGADTQYF; cdr3_nt: TGTGCCAGCAGTCTAGCGGGGGGGGCAGATACGCAGTATTTT; j_call: TRBJ2-3; clone_size: -; d_call: TRBD2; v_call: TRBV7-2
cdr3_aa: CASSFPRVGGETQYF; cdr3_nt: TGTGCCAGCAGCTTCCCACGGGTGGGCGGGGAGACCCAGTACTTC; j_call: TRBJ2-5; clone_size: -; d_call: -; v_call: TRBV7-2
cdr3_aa: CASSQDAATDTQYF; cdr3_nt: TGTGCCAGCAGCCAAGATGCGGCCACAGATACGCAGTATTTT; j_call: TRBJ2-3; clone_size: -; d_call: -; v_call: TRBV3-1/TRBV3-2
cdr3_aa: CASSYPHRSYEQYF; cdr3_nt: TGTGCCAGCAGTTACCCGCACAGGAGCTACGAGCAGTACTTC; j_call: TRBJ2-7; clone_size: -; d_call: -; v_call: TRBV6-5
cdr3_aa: CASSRNTDPWAQHF; cdr3_nt: TGTGCCAGCAGTCGGAACACCGACCCATGGGCCCAGCATTTT; j_call: TRBJ1-5; clone_size: -; d_call: -; v_call: TRBV6-5
cdr3_aa: CASSSKVEDTQYF; cdr3_nt: TGTGCCAGCAGCTCAAAGGTGGAGGATACGCAGTATTTT; j_call: TRBJ2-3; clone_size: -; d_call: -; v_call: TRBV7-8
cdr3_aa: CASSSRNVRIQGAQPQHF; cdr3_nt: TGTGCCAGCAGCTCCAGAAATGTCCGGATACAGGGGGCTCAGCCCCAGCATTTT; j_call: TRBJ1-5; clone_size: -; d_call: TRBD1; v_call: TRBV7-8
cdr3_aa: CASSQGDRPVYTF; cdr3_nt: TGTGCCAGCAGCCAAGGAGACCGACCCGTCTACACCTTC; j_call: TRBJ1-2; clone_size: -; d_call: -; v_call: TRBV3-1/TRBV3-2
cdr3_aa: CASSLRQAGSYNEQFF; cdr3_nt: TGCGCCAGCAGCCTAAGACAAGCGGGGTCCTACAATGAGCAGTTCTTC; j_call: TRBJ2-1; clone_size: -; d_call: TRBD2; v_call: TRBV5-1
cdr3_aa: CASSLSRQGSQPQHF; cdr3_nt: TGTGCCAGCAGTTTATCGCGGCAGGGGAGTCAGCCCCAGCATTTT; j_call: TRBJ1-5; clone_size: -; d_call: -; v_call: TRBV27
cdr3_aa: CASSSAGGETQYF; cdr3_nt: TGTGCCAGTAGTAGTGCGGGGGGGGAGACCCAGTACTTC; j_call: TRBJ2-5; clone_size: -; d_call: TRBD2; v_call: TRBV19
cdr3_aa: CASSESTDQPQHF; cdr3_nt: TGCGCCAGCAGTGAGTCGACAGATCAGCCCCAGCATTTT; j_call: TRBJ1-5; clone_size: -; d_call: -; v_call: TRBV10-1
cdr3_aa: CASSLVINGHLNTEAFF; cdr3_nt: TGTGCCAGCAGCTTAGTTATCAACGGCCATTTGAACACTGAAGCTTTCTTT; j_call: TRBJ1-1; clone_size: -; d_call: -; v_call: TRBV11-2